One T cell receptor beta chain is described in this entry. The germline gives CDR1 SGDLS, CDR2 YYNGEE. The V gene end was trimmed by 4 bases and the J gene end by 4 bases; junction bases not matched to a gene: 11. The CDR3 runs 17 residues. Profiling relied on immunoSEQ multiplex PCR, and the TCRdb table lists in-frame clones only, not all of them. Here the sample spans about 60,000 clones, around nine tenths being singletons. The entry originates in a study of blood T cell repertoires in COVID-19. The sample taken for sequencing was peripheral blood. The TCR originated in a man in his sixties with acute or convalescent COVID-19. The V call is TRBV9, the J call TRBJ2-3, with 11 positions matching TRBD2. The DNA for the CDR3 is TGTGCCAGCAGCCCCGGGGTAGCGGGAGGGCGGGCAGATACGCAGTATTTT. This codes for CASSPGVAGGRADTQYF.